The sequence of this T cell receptor beta chain was determined in a study of metastatic and nonmetastatic thyroid tumors. For the study at large: Across peripheral blood and tumor or nodule tissue samples taken from malignant and benign thyroid patients, the repertoires were compared with one another. Findings and caveats of the study: Malignant tumors reportedly showed significantly higher TCR beta diversity than benign nodules in both blood and tumor.

As processed by the authors: A classifier for distant metastasis in papillary thyroid cancer was constructed using CDR3 differences observed across clinicopathological groups. Using MiXCR, TCRdb re-called clones from the PCR reads. These V and J calls rely on TCRdb rather than the paper's analysis. The table lists 20,000 to 25,000 clones, around 13% of them singletons. There were no patients who had received any treatment before thyroid surgery. The sample holds many counts of this clone. Its antigen is currently unknown. The germline V gene has CDR1 DFQATT and CDR2 SNEGSKA (reference sequence). The germline V and J ends were trimmed by 1 base and 3 bases, with 10 bases remaining between them. This CDR3 is built from 13 residues.

J is TRBJ2-7 and V is TRBV20-1, with D tentatively TRBD2 (6 bases). Sequenced input: blood. The clonotype originates from a female donor with papillary thyroid cancer or a benign thyroid nodule (not recorded which). Some clones in this sample may be carry-over from other donors' samples. The CDR3 region has the DNA TGCAGTGCTAGAGCGACTAGTGACTACGAGCAGTACTTC. Translated, it gives CSARATSDYEQYF.